These 17 T cell receptor beta chains share one sample of origin, sequenced in a study of PD-L1 blockade in urothelial cancer. Method: immunoSEQ multiplex PCR; TCRdb's copy keeps in-frame clones and lacks some. Of more than 75,000 clones in the sample, 80% to 85% were seen once. Time point denoted: pretreatment peripheral blood. The sequencing here drew on PBMCs, taken around atezolizumab (anti-PD-L1) treatment. The receptors were gathered from a man between 60 and 70 years old with urothelial cancer.

This chain links TRBV6-6 with TRBJ2-7; D may be TRBD1 (6 bases). Germline V gene sequence: CDR1 MNHNY, CDR2 SVGAGI (reference sequence). The CDR3 consists of 15 residues. The ends were cut back, 5 bases at V and 0 bases at J, with 14 bases in the middle. CDR3 in amino acids: CASSQQGRGSYEQYF. DNA for the CDR3: TGTGCCAGCAGTCAACAGGGTAGGGGCTCCTACGAGCAGTACTTC.

The chain carries TRBV5-4 and TRBJ2-5; 9 positions agree with TRBD2. V lost 1 base to trimming and J lost 3 bases; unmatched junction nucleotides: 7. The CDR3 consists of 16 residues. Germline V gene lookup returns CDR1 SGHNT and CDR2 YYREEE (reference sequence). CDR3 sequence reads: CASSLRVLAGEETQYF. CDR3 in DNA: TGTGCCAGCAGCTTGAGGGTGTTAGCGGGGGAAGAGACCCAGTACTTC.

This sequence joins TRBV28 and TRBJ2-5, with D maybe TRBD1 (5 bases). The CDR3 sequence is 13 residues long. Trimming took off 5 bases at V and 3 bases at J, with 10 bases between the two ends. From germline, CDR1 is MDHEN and CDR2 SYDVKM. CDR3 nucleotides: TGTGCCAGCAGTCGGGCAGGGAAAGAGACCCAGTACTTC. Protein product: CASSRAGKETQYF.

This sequence joins TRBV6-5 and TRBJ1-6; 7 positions match TRBD1. From germline, CDR1 is MNHEY and CDR2 SVGAGI. There are 14 residues in the CDR3. The V segment lost 2 bases and the J segment 9 bases; nucleotides outside the gene matches: 4. This CDR3 reads CASSYERGLSPLHF. The DNA of the CDR3 is TGTGCCAGCAGTTACGAAAGGGGGCTTTCACCCCTCCACTTT.

V usage is TRBV4-1 and J usage is TRBJ1-1; the D is unclear. Germline loops: CDR1 MGHRA, CDR2 YSYEKL. CDR3 size: 11 residues. With 0 bases removed from V and 7 bases from J, the gap between germline ends came to 3 bases. The CDR3 DNA sequence: TGCGCCAGCAGCCAAGACGGTGAAGCTTTCTTT. It encodes CASSQDGEAFF.

The chain couples TRBV19 to TRBJ1-3, with 8 bases matching TRBD1. Germline V gives CDR1 LNHDA, CDR2 SQIVND (reference sequence). The CDR3 covers 16 residues. With 3 bases clipped from V and 7 bases from J, the junction kept 11 bases outside the gene matches. CDR3 nucleotide sequence: TGTGCCAGTAGTATGGGGGCTGGACAGGGTAGGAACACCATATATTTT. Its translation is CASSMGAGQGRNTIYF.

V usage is TRBV9 and J usage is TRBJ2-5, with D possibly matching TRBD2 (5 bases). The V gene lost 2 bases and the J gene lost 2 bases, with 10 bases spanning the gap. The CDR3 spans 14 residues. Germline V gene sequence: CDR1 SGDLS, CDR2 YYNGEE. In DNA form, the CDR3 reads TGTGCCAGCAGCGTTAGAGGGCAGCAAGAGACCCAGTACTTC. Amino acid sequence: CASSVRGQQETQYF.

This chain joins TRBV28 and TRBJ2-5, with TRBD2 as a possible D gene (6 bases). Trimming removed 4 bases at V and 4 bases at J, with 19 bases between. Germline assignment: CDR1 MDHEN and CDR2 SYDVKM. This CDR3 region has 16 residues. The CDR3 DNA follows: TGTGCCAGCAGTTCACCCGGTGGCAGGCGGGGAGAGACCCAGTACTTC. It codes for CASSSPGGRRGETQYF.

V is TRBV19 and J is TRBJ2-5; 13 bases fit TRBD2. Germline V gene data show CDR1 as LNHDA and CDR2 as SQIVND (reference sequence). The CDR3 length is 19 residues. V gave up 3 bases and J gave up 5 bases; unmatched junction bases: 15. This chain's CDR3 is CASSIRGGLAGTFLETQYF. For the CDR3, the DNA is TGTGCCAGTAGTATTAGGGGGGGACTAGCGGGGACGTTCCTGGAGACCCAGTACTTC.

This chain connects TRBV9 to TRBJ2-2, with 10 bases identical to TRBD2. V shed 0 bases, J shed 5 bases, and the junction held 4 bases outside the gene matches. Germline CDR1 and CDR2: SGDLS and YYNGEE. The CDR3 has 16 amino acids. The CDR3 loop is CASSVVAGGGTGELFF. CDR3 sequence (DNA): TGTGCCAGCAGCGTAGTAGCGGGGGGCGGGACCGGGGAGCTGTTTTTT.

This clone occurred a few times. The CDR3: CASSPGRPTTNEKLFF. The CDR3 DNA sequence: TGCGCCAGCAGCCCGGGTCGTCCGACAACTAATGAAAAACTGTTTTTT. The chain is built from TRBV5-1 and TRBJ1-4; D remains unclear. The CDR3 totals 16 residues. The germline CDR1 and CDR2 sequences are SGHRS and YFSETQ. Trimming removed 4 bases from V and 0 bases from J, with 13 bases in between.

The chain joins TRBV2 to TRBJ1-5; 10 bases fit TRBD1. This CDR3 contains 12 residues. The germline CDR1 and CDR2 sequences are SNHLY and FYNNEI. V lost 8 bases and J lost 10; bases outside the gene matches: 5. The CDR3 DNA reads TGTGCCAGCGGGACAGGGGATGGCCCCCAGCATTTT. It codes for CASGTGDGPQHF.

The chain recombines TRBV27 with TRBJ2-7; the D gene is possibly TRBD2 (6 bases). The V end was cut by 5 bases, the J end by 5 bases, with 13 bases between. The CDR3 is made up of 13 amino acids. From germline, CDR1 is MNHEY and CDR2 SMNVEV (reference sequence). CDR3 amino acids: CASSIREDNEQYF. The CDR3 nucleotides are TGTGCCAGCAGTATCAGGGAGGATAACGAGCAGTACTTC.

The genes are TRBV2 and TRBJ2-2; D possibly corresponds to TRBD1 (6 bases). The CDR3 is 16 amino acids. The germline gives CDR1 SNHLY, CDR2 FYNNEI. Trimming cost V 6 bases and J 7 bases, with 21 bases left between them. CDR3 in amino acids: CASRPQKAGAGGELFF. The CDR3 DNA reads TGTGCCAGCAGGCCACAAAAGGCAGGGGCCGGCGGGGAGCTGTTTTTT.

The chain employs TRBV7-9 and TRBJ1-2, with D perhaps TRBD1 (5 bases). The CDR3 extends over 19 amino acids. The V end lost 6 bases, the J end lost 1 base, and 27 bases lay between the germline ends. Germline CDR1 and CDR2: SEHNR and FQNEAQ (reference sequence). Here the CDR3 reads CASSPRPTATDALNYGYTF. The DNA for the CDR3 is TGTGCCAGCAGTCCTCGGCCGACAGCCACAGACGCACTTAACTATGGCTACACCTTC.

This clone was detected only once. CDR3 in DNA: TGTGCCATCAGTGATATTAATACGCAGTATTTT. It specifies CAISDINTQYF. The V call is TRBV10-3, the J call TRBJ2-3; D remains ambiguous. Germline V gene lookup returns CDR1 ENHRY and CDR2 SYGVKD. Trimming cost V 3 bases and J 7 bases, with 5 bases left between them. This CDR3 comprises 11 residues.

The chain joins TRBV7-9 to TRBJ1-2; TRBD1 matches at 8 bases. Germline CDR1 reads SEHNR; CDR2 reads FQNEAQ (reference sequence). V lost 6 bases and J lost 0; bases outside the gene matches: 9. The CDR3 contains 16 residues. CDR3 DNA sequence: TGTGCCAGCAGTCACCGGACAGGGCTAACTAACTATGGCTACACCTTC. Its protein is CASSHRTGLTNYGYTF.